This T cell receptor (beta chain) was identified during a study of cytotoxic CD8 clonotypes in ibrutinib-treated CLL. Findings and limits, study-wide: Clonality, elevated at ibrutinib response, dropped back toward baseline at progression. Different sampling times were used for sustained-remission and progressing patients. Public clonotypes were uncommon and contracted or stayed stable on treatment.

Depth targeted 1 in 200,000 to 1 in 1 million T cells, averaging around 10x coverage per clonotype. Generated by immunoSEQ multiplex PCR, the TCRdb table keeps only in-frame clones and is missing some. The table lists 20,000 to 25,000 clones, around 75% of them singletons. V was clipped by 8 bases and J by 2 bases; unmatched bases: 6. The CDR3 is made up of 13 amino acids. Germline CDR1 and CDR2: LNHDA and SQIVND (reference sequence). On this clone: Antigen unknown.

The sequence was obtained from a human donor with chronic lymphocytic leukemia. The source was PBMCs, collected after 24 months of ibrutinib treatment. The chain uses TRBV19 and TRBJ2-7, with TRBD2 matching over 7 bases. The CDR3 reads CASAPGGPYEQYF. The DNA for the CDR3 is TGTGCCAGTGCGCCGGGGGGTCCCTACGAGCAGTACTTC.